The clone carrying this T cell receptor (beta chain) came up many times. Its antigen is unknown. These data originate in a study of human T cells and chemical hapten exposure. TCRdb redid the calling of the RACE reads with MiXCR, one entry per CDR3 protein. Of around 380,000 distinct CDR3 sequences in the sample, more than 4.5% were seen once. Regarding the study as a whole: In comparison with controls, expanded TCRs gave rise to a significantly larger number of large CDR3 similarity clusters.

This CDR3 comprises 13 residues. CDR1 and CDR2 (germline): SNHLY, FYNNEI. The V end lost 3 bases, the J end lost 6 bases, and 9 bases lay between the germline ends. Time point specified: patch test 1, 2 weeks after DPC sensitization. Treatment denoted: therapeutic diphenylcyclopropenone sensitization with weekly scalp DPC. This chain joins TRBV2 and TRBJ2-1; D gene uncertain. The sequence was obtained from a woman in her fifties or sixties with alopecia areata. Some clones in this sample may be carry-over from other donors' samples. Sequenced material: whole blood, taken in connection with sensitization to the hapten diphenylcyclopropenone (DPC). This chain's CDR3 is CASSEQGFNEQFF. In nucleotides, the CDR3 is TGTGCCAGCAGTGAGCAAGGATTCAATGAGCAGTTCTTC.